This T cell receptor beta chain was profiled in a study of shared clonotypes between healthy human individuals. Study-level results: Among a handful of donors, around 5% of naive CD4 clonotypes were found in common. Rarefaction gave evidence that sorted-subset sequencing remained incomplete despite large depth.

The CDR3 has 13 residues. J lost 5 bases, V lost 7 bases, and 7 bases had no gene match. Looked up from germline, CDR1 is MDHEN and CDR2 is SYDVKM. On this clone: Its antigen remains unknown.

Naive CD8 populations comprised CD45RO-negative cells positively selected for CCR7, excluding terminally differentiated effector memory CD45RA+ cells. The data were produced by immunoSEQ multiplex PCR, yet TCRdb's version contains in-frame clones alone and is incomplete. The data hold some 2 million clones, with around 96% observed a single time. The TCR comes from a man younger than 35 in good health. Sample: naive CD8+ T cells sorted from blood. V usage is TRBV28 and J usage is TRBJ2-5; 7 nucleotides match TRBD2. The CDR3: CASKTSPPETQYF. The CDR3 region has the DNA TGTGCCAGCAAGACTAGCCCCCCTGAGACCCAGTACTTC.